This TCR beta chain was sequenced during a study of blood T cell repertoires in COVID-19. Study overall: Sources were T cells, B-cell-depleted T cells, or PBMCs; the material itself was cDNA or gDNA.

Repertoires were generated with immunoSEQ multiplex PCR, while TCRdb's copy carries only in-frame clones and drops some. This table holds approximately 190,000 clones, 65% to 85% found once. This TCR came from a woman aged 25 to 45 with acute or convalescent COVID-19. Sequences were obtained from peripheral blood.

This chain's CDR3 is CASSIDLGETRFTEQFF. CDR3 sequence (DNA): TGTGCCAGTAGTATAGATCTAGGGGAGACTAGATTCACTGAGCAGTTCTTC. V gene TRBV19 combines with J gene TRBJ2-1; TRBD2 is a possible D gene (6 bases). CDR3 length: 17 amino acids. Germline V gene data show CDR1 as LNHDA and CDR2 as SQIVND (reference sequence). V was cut by 0 bases and J by 9 bases, with 21 bases left in between. Combining the CDR3 with reference TRBV19 and TRBJ2-1 gives the whole variable domain DGGITQSPKYLFRKEGQNVTLSCEQNLNHDAMYWYRQDPGQGLRLIYYSQIVNDFQKGDIAEGYSVSREKKESFPLTVTSAQKNPTAFYLCASSIDLGETRFTEQFFGPGTRLTVL.